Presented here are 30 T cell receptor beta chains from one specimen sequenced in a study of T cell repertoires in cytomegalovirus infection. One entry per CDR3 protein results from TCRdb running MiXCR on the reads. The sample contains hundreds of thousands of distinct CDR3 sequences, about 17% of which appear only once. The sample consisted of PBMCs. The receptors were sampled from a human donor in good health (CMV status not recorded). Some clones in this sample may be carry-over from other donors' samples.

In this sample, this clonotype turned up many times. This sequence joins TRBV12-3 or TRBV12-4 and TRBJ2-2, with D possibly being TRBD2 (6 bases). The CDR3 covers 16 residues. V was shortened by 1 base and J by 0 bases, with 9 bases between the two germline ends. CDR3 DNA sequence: TGTGCCAGCAGTTTAGGGACTAATGCGAACACCGGGGAGCTGTTTTTT. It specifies CASSLGTNANTGELFF.

The chain's CDR3 is CAISETGGVYGYTF. CDR3 sequence (DNA): TGTGCCATCAGTGAGACTGGGGGAGTCTATGGCTACACCTTC. The V gene is TRBV10-3, the J gene TRBJ1-2, with D perhaps matching TRBD1 (5 bases). CDR1 ENHRY and CDR2 SYGVKD come from the germline V gene. The germline V and J ends were trimmed by 2 bases and 4 bases, with 11 bases remaining between them. The CDR3 spans 14 residues.

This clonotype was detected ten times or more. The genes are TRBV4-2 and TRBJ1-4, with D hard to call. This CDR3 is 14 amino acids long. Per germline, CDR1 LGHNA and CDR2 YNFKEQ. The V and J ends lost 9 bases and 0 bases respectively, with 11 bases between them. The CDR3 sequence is CASQWGATNEKLFF. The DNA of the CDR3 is TGTGCCAGTCAGTGGGGTGCAACTAATGAAAAACTGTTTTTT.

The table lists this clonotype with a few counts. CDR3 sequence: CASTSGTGREEQYF. CDR3 nucleotide sequence: TGTGCCAGCACTTCAGGGACAGGGCGTGAGGAGCAGTACTTC. The V and J genes are TRBV6-1 and TRBJ2-7; TRBD1 agrees at 9 bases. The CDR3 has 14 residues. The germline V gene has CDR1 MNHNS and CDR2 SASEGT. V trimming: 7 bases; J trimming: 7 bases; junction bases outside the gene matches: 11.

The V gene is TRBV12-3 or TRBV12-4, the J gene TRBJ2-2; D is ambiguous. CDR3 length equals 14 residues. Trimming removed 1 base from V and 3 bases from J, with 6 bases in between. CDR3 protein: CASSLVTDTGELFF. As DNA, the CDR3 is TGTGCCAGCAGTTTAGTCACAGACACCGGGGAGCTGTTTTTT.

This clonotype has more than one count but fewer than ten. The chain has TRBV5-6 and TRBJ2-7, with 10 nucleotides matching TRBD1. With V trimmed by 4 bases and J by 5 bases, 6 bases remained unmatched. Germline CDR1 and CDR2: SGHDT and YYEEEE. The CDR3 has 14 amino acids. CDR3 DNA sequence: TGTGCCAGCAGCCTAAGCGGGACAGGGGACGAGCAGTACTTC. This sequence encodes CASSLSGTGDEQYF.

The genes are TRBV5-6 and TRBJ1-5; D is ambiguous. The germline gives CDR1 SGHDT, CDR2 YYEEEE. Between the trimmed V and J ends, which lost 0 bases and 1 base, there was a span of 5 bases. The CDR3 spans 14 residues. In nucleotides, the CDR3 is TGTGCCAGCAGCTTGGAACGGAGCAATCAGCCCCAGCATTTT. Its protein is CASSLERSNQPQHF.

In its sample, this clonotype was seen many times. CDR3 amino acids: CASSDEFYNSPLHF. CDR3 nucleotide sequence: TGTGCCAGCAGCGACGAGTTCTATAATTCACCCCTCCACTTT. The gene calls are TRBV7-2 and TRBJ1-6, with D unresolved. V lost 5 bases and J lost 3, with 8 bases in between. The CDR3 length is 14 residues. The germline CDR1 and CDR2 sequences are SGHTA and FQGNSA.

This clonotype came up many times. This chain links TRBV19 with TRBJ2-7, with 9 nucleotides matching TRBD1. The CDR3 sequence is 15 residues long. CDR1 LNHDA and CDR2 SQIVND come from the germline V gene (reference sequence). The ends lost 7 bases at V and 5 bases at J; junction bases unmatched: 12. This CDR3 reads CASTPGTGTNNEQYF. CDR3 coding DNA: TGTGCCAGTACTCCCGGGACAGGGACAAATAACGAGCAGTACTTC.

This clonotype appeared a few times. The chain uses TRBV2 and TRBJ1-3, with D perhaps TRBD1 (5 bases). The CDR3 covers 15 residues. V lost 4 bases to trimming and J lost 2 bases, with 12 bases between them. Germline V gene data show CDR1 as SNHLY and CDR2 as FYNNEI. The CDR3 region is CASSGLGTAGNTIYF. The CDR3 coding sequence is TGTGCCAGCAGTGGTCTAGGGACTGCTGGAAACACCATATATTTT.

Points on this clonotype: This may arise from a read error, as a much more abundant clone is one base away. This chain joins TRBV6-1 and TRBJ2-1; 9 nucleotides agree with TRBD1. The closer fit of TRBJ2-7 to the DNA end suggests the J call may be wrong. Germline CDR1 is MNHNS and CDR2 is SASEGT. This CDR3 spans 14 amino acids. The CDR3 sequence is CASSWTGDSNEQYF. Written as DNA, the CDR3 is TGTGCCAGCAGCTGGACAGGGGATTCCAATGAGCAGTACTTC.

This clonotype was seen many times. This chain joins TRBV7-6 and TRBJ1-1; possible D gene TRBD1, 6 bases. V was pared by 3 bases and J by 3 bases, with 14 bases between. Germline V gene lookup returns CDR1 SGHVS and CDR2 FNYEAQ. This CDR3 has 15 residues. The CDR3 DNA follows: TGTGCCAGCAGCTTCCGTGCAGGGGAGGACACTGAAGCTTTCTTT. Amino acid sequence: CASSFRAGEDTEAFF.

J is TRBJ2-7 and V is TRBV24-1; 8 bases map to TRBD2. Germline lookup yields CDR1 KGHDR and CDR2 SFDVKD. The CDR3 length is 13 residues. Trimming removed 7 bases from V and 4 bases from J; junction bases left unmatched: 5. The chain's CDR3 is CATSGGASYEQYF. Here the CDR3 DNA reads TGTGCCACCAGCGGGGGGGCCTCATACGAGCAGTACTTC.

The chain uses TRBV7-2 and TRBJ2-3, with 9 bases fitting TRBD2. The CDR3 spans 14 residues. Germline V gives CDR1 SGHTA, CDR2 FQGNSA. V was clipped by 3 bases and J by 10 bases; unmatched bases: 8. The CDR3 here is CASSFSGGPGAQYF. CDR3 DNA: TGTGCCAGCAGCTTTAGCGGGGGCCCTGGTGCGCAGTATTTT.

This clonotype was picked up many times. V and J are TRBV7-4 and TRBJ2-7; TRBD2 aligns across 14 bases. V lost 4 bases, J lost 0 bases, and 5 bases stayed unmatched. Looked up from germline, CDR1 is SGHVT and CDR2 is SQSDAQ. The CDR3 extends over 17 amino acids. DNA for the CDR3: TGTGCCAGCAGCTCCGGGACTAGCGGGGGTTCCTCCTACGAGCAGTACTTC. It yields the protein CASSSGTSGGSSYEQYF.

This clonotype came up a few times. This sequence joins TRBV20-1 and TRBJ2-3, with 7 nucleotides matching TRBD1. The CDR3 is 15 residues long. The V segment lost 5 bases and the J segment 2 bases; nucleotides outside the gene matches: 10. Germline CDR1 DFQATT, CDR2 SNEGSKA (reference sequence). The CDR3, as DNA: TGCAGTGCTGCGACAGGGTTTGGGGCCACAGATACGCAGTATTTT. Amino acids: CSAATGFGATDTQYF.

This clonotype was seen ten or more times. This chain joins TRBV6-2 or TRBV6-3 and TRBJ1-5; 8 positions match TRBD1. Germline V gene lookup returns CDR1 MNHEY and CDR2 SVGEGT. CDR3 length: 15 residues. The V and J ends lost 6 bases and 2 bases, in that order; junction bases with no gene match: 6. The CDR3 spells CASRPTGEGNQPQHF. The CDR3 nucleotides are TGTGCCAGCAGACCGACAGGGGAAGGCAATCAGCCCCAGCATTTT.

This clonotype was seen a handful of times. The CDR3 spells CASTPEWGETQYF. DNA for the CDR3: TGTGCCAGCACCCCGGAGTGGGGGGAGACCCAGTACTTC. This chain joins TRBV11-2 and TRBJ2-5; D may be TRBD1 or TRBD2 (5 bases each). The CDR3 consists of 13 residues. Germline CDR1 reads SGHAT; CDR2 reads FQNNGV. The germline V and J ends were trimmed by 7 bases and 5 bases, with 14 bases remaining between them.

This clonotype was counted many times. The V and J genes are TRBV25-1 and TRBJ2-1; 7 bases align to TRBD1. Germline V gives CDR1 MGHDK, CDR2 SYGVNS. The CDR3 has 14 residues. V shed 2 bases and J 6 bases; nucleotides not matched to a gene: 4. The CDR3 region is CASSELNRGNEQFF. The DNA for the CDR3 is TGTGCCAGCAGTGAACTGAACAGGGGCAATGAGCAGTTCTTC.

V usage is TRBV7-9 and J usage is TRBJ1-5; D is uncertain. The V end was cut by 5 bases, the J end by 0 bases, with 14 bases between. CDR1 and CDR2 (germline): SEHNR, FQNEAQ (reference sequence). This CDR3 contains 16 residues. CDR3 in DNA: TGTGCCAGCAGCGCACAAGGCGGGGATAGCAATCAGCCCCAGCATTTT. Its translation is CASSAQGGDSNQPQHF.

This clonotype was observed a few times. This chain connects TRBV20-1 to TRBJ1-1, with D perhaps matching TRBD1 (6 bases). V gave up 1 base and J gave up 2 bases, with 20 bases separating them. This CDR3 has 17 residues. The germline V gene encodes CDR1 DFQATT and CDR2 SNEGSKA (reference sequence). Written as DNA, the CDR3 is TGCAGTGCTAGAGCCCGGGGCAGGTGGGGGGCAAACACTGAAGCTTTCTTT. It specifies CSARARGRWGANTEAFF.

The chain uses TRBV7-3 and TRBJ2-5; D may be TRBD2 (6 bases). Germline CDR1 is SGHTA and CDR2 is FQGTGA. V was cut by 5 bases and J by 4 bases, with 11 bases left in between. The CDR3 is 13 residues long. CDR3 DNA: TGTGCCAGCAGCACGGACTACACAGAGACCCAGTACTTC. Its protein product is CASSTDYTETQYF.

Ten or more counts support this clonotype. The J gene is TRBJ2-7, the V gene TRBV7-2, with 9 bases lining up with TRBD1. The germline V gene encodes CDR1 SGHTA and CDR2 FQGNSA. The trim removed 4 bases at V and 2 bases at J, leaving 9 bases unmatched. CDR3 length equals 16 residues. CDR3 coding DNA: TGTGCCAGCAGCTCTCGGGGGACAGGGAAGACCTACGAGCAGTACTTC. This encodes CASSSRGTGKTYEQYF.

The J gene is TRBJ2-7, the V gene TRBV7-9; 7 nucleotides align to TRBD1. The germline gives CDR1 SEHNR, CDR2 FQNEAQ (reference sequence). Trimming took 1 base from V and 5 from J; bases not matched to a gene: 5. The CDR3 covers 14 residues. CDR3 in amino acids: CASSLDGQGDEQYF. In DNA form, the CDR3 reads TGTGCCAGCAGCTTAGACGGGCAGGGGGACGAGCAGTACTTC.

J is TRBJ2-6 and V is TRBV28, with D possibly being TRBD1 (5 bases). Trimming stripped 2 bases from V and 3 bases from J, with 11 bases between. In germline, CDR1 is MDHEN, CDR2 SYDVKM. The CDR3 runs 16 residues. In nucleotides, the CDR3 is TGTGCCAGCAGTTTAGCAGGGAATATTGGGGCCAACGTCCTGACTTTC. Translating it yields CASSLAGNIGANVLTF.

In nucleotides, the CDR3 is TGCAGTGTCCCCGCCCCGGGGGTATATAATTCACCCCTCCACTTT. Protein: CSVPAPGVYNSPLHF. The V and J genes are TRBV20-1 and TRBJ1-6, with D possibly being TRBD1 (5 bases). V shed 7 bases and J shed 4 bases, with 17 bases lying between them. CDR1 DFQATT and CDR2 SNEGSKA come from the germline V gene (reference sequence). The CDR3 has 15 amino acids.

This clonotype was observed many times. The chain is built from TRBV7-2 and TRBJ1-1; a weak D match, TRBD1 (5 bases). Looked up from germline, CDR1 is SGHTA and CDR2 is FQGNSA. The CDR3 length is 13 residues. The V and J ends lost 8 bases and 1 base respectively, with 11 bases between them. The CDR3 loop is CASRRDANTEAFF. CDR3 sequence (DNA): TGTGCCAGCCGCAGGGACGCGAACACTGAAGCTTTCTTT.

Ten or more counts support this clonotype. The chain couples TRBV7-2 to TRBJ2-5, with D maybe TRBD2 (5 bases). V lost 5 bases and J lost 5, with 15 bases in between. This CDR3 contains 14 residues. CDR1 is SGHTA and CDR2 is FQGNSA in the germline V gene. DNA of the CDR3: TGTGCCAGCAGCCCGGCGGGTTTCGGGGAGACCCAGTACTTC. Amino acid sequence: CASSPAGFGETQYF.

The CDR3 loop reads CASSQGGYSYNEQFF. Written as DNA, the CDR3 is TGTGCCAGCAGCCAAGGAGGTTACTCCTACAATGAGCAGTTCTTC. The genes are TRBV4-2 and TRBJ2-1; D gene unclear. V lost 1 base and J 0 bases, leaving 7 bases between the germline ends. This CDR3 is built from 15 residues. Germline V gives CDR1 LGHNA, CDR2 YNFKEQ.

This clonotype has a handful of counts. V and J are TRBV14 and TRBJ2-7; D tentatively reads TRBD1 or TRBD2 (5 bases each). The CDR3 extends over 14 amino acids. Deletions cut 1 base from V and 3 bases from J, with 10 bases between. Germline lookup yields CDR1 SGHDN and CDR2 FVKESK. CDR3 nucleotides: TGTGCCAGCAGCCAAGTAGTGGGGGACTACGAGCAGTACTTC. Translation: CASSQVVGDYEQYF.